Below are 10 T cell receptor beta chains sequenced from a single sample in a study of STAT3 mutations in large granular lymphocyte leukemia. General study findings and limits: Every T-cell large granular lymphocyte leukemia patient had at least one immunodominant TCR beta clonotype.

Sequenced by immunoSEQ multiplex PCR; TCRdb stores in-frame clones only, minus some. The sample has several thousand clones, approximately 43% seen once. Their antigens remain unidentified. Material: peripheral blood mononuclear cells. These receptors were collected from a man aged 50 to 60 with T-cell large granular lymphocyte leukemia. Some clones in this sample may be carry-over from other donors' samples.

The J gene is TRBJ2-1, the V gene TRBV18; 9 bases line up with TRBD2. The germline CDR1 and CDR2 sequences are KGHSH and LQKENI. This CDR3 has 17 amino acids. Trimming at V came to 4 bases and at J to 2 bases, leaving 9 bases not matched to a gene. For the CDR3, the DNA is TGTGCCAGCTCACTCCGAGCGGGGGGCACCACCTACAATGAGCAGTTCTTC. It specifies CASSLRAGGTTYNEQFF.

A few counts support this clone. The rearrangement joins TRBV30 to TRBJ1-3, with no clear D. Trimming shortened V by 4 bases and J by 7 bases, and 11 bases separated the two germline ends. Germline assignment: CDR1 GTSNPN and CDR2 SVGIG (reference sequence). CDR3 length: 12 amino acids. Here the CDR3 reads CAWTVGWNTIYF. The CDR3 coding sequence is TGTGCCTGGACGGTGGGGTGGAACACCATATATTTT.

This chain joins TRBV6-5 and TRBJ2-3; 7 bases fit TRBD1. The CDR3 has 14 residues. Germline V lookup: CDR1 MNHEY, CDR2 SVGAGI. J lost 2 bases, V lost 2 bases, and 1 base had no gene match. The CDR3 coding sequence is TGTGCCAGCAGTTACGGGACAGCCACAGATACGCAGTATTTT. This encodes CASSYGTATDTQYF.

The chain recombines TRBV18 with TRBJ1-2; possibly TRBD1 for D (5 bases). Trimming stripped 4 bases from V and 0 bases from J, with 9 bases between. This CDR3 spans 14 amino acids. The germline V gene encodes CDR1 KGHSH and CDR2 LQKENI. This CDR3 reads CASSQDTTNYGYTF. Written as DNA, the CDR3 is TGTGCCAGCTCACAGGACACGACTAACTATGGCTACACCTTC.

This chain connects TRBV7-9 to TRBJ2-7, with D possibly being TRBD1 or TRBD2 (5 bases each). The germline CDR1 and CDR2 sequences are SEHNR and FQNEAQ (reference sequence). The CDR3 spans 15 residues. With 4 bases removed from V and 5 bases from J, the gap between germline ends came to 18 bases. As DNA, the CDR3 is TGTGCCAGCAGCTCACTAGGGGCCCAGGGCAACGAGCAGTACTTC. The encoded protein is CASSSLGAQGNEQYF.

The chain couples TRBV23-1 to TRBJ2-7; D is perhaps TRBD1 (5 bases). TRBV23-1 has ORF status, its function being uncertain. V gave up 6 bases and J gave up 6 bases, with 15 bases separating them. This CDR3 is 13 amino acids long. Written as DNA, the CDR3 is TGCGCCAGCAGCCAAAAGGGGCGAGGCGAGCAGTACTTC. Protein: CASSQKGRGEQYF.

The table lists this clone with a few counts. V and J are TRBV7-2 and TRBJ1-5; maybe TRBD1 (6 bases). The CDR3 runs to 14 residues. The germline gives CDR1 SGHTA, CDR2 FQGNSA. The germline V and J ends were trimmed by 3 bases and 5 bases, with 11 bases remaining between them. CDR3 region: CASSFRDTYQPQHF. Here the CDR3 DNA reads TGTGCCAGCAGCTTCCGGGACACCTATCAGCCCCAGCATTTT.

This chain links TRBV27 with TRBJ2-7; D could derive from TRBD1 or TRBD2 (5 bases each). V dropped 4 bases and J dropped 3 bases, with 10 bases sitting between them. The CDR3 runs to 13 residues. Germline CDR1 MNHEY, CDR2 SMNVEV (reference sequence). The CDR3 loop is CASSWDVGYEQYF. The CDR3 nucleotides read TGTGCCAGCAGTTGGGACGTGGGCTACGAGCAGTACTTC.

CDR3 nucleotides: TGTGCCAGCAGCGTAGGTGGACAGGGTTGGGAGACCCAGTACTTC. Amino acid sequence: CASSVGGQGWETQYF. The V call is TRBV9, the J call TRBJ2-5; 8 positions agree with TRBD1. The CDR3 covers 15 residues. V trimming: 0 bases; J trimming: 5 bases; junction bases outside the gene matches: 6. Germline-derived CDR1 and CDR2 are SGDLS and YYNGEE.

The chain's CDR3 is CASSFPGHDGYTF. DNA for the CDR3: TGTGCCAGCAGCTTCCCAGGGCACGATGGCTACACCTTC. The genes are TRBV7-3 and TRBJ1-2, with D perhaps matching TRBD1 (5 bases). The V gene's germline CDR1 is SGHTA and CDR2 FQGTGA. The CDR3 is 13 amino acids. Between the trimmed V and J ends, which lost 3 bases and 6 bases, there was a span of 11 bases.